This is a list of T cell receptor beta chains from one sample in a study of blood T cell repertoires in COVID-19. Generated by immunoSEQ multiplex PCR, the TCRdb table keeps only in-frame clones and is missing some. The data contain 90,000 to 150,000 clones, 65% to 80% of them singletons. The source material was peripheral blood. The receptor source for this set is a human donor with acute or convalescent COVID-19. The donor label of this sample is uncertain. Each CDR3 is given with its conserved first and last residue. A D gene is named only where the DNA matches it firmly. A clone size is listed for some rows: how often the clone was seen (once, few, many), or a class if it is expanded.

CASSLGPGQDGYTF,TGTGCCAGCAGCTTAGGTCCGGGACAAGATGGCTACACCTTC,TRBJ1-2,NA,TRBV7-9,NA
CASSPRRGSGDTQYF,TGTGCCAGTAGTCCCCGGCGGGGGTCAGGAGATACGCAGTATTTT,TRBJ2-3,TRBD2,TRBV19,NA
CASSLFSRGAEAFF,TGTGCCAGCAGCTTATTCAGCAGGGGGGCTGAAGCTTTCTTT,TRBJ1-1,TRBD1,TRBV7-9,NA
CASRVQYGYTF,TGTGCCAGTAGAGTTCAGTATGGCTACACCTTC,TRBJ1-2,NA,TRBV19,NA
CASSLDGTGGNQPQHF,TGCGCCAGCAGCTTGGACGGGACAGGGGGCAATCAGCCCCAGCATTTT,TRBJ1-5,TRBD1,TRBV5-1,few
CASSPRTGARYNEQFF,TGTGCCAGCAGCCCTCGGACAGGGGCCCGGTACAATGAGCAGTTCTTC,TRBJ2-1,TRBD1,TRBV3-1/TRBV3-2,NA
CASSLQGATITNEQFF,TGTGCCAGCAGTCTACAGGGGGCTACGATAACCAATGAGCAGTTCTTC,TRBJ2-1,TRBD1,TRBV2,NA
CASSWSGGSNYGYTF,TGCGCCAGCAGCTGGAGCGGGGGCTCCAACTATGGCTACACCTTC,TRBJ1-2,NA,TRBV5-1,NA
CASSYTTRSGNTIYF,TGTGCCAGCAGTTACACGACTCGCTCTGGAAACACCATATATTTT,TRBJ1-3,NA,TRBV6-6,once
CASSLAVTDYGYTF,TGTGCCAGCAGCTTAGCTGTGACAGACTATGGCTACACCTTC,TRBJ1-2,NA,TRBV7-2,NA
CASSLGAWGVNTGELFF,TGTGCCAGCAGTCTCGGGGCATGGGGGGTCAACACCGGGGAGCTGTTTTTT,TRBJ2-2,NA,TRBV25-1,NA
CASSFFRGEYGYTF,TGTGCCAGCAGCTTTTTCAGGGGGGAATATGGCTACACCTTC,TRBJ1-2,TRBD1,TRBV7-2,NA
CASKRTSMNTEAFF,TGTGCCAGCAAGAGGACATCCATGAACACTGAAGCTTTCTTT,TRBJ1-1,NA,TRBV6-5,NA
CASSQEPGTQYF,TGTGCCAGCAGCCAAGAACCGGGGACCCAGTACTTC,TRBJ2-5,NA,TRBV3-1/TRBV3-2,NA
CASSLGTGGNEQFF,TGTGCCAGCAGCTTGGGGACAGGGGGCAATGAGCAGTTCTTC,TRBJ2-1,TRBD1,TRBV7-3,once
CSVALTDYNEQFF,TGCAGCGTTGCCCTCACAGATTACAATGAGCAGTTCTTC,TRBJ2-1,NA,TRBV29-1,NA
CASRPTGFDQPQHF,TGTGCCAGTAGGCCGACAGGGTTTGATCAGCCCCAGCATTTT,TRBJ1-5,TRBD1,TRBV19,NA
CASSKPDGANYGYTF,TGTGCCAGTAGTAAGCCTGACGGAGCTAACTATGGCTACACCTTC,TRBJ1-2,NA,TRBV19,NA
CASGTSSGQKTQYF,TGTGCCAGCGGGACATCTAGCGGCCAAAAGACCCAGTACTTC,TRBJ2-5,NA,TRBV27,NA